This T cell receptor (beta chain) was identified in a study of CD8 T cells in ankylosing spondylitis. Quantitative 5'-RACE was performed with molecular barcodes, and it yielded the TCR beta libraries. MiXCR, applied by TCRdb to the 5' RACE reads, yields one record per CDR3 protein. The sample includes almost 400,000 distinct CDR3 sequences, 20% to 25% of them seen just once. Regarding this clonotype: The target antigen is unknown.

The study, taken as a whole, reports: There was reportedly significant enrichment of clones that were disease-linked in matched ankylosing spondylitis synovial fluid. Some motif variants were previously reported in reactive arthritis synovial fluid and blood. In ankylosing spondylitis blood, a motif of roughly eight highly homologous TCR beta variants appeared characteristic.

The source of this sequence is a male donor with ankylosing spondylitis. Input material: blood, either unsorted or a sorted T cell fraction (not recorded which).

Here the CDR3 DNA reads TGTGCCAGCAGCTTTAGCGTGAACTCCTACAATGAGCAGTTCTTC. The encoded protein is CASSFSVNSYNEQFF. The chain is built from TRBV5-5 and TRBJ2-1, with D perhaps matching TRBD2 (5 bases). Per the germline V gene, CDR1 is SGHKS and CDR2 is YYEKEE (reference sequence). The length of the CDR3 is 15 residues. Trimming took 2 bases from V and 0 from J, leaving 9 bases between them.